Listed here is a single T cell receptor (beta chain). Which antigen it targets is not known. The sample holds no much larger clone one base away, and base qualities are not on file. The collaborating institutions used their own protocols to collect whole blood in K2EDTA tubes. For TCRbeta analysis, collaborators shipped samples as frozen whole blood, isolated PBMCs, or DNA extracted from either of those sample types. The immunoSEQ Assay, a bias-controlled multiplex PCR, was used to amplify TCRbeta CDR3 regions from genomic DNA. Per the original workflow: Within the assay, amplification of reference gene primers was used to estimate how many nucleated cells each sample contained. Sequence reads were collapsed and filtered to measure the absolute abundance of every unique TCRbeta CDR3 rearrangement. For each sample, productive Simpson clonality was calculated as the square root of Simpson's diversity index over productive rearrangements. The table comes from immuneACCESS by way of TCRdb, which keeps in-frame sequences with V and J called. Part of the clones is missing from these tables; in studies checked, under half for an unresolved V gene and the rest for unknown reasons. Clone size and the V and J calls come from that table; the DNA yielded D and trimming. The sample records 50,000 or so clones, roughly 90% of which are singletons. Clones ranked in the top ten supply 3.9% of the sample.

The data belong to a study of blood T cell repertoires in COVID-19 (dated by TCRdb to the early 2020s). As for the study more broadly: Samples from collaborators originated in the United States, Italy and Spain and spanned both the acute and convalescent phases of COVID-19. The samples were drawn from two sources: the first 160 participants of the ongoing ImmuneRACE study, and 1,254 subjects contributed by 6 global collaborators. The repertoires were released in a freely available public database meant as a resource for research on the immune response to SARS-CoV-2. The sample metadata nearly always contained a de-identified subject ID, COVID-19 status, age in years and sex. The material from the prospective study consisted of cDNA or gDNA derived from T cells, B-cell-depleted T cells, or PBMCs. The dataset comprised deeply sampled blood TCRbeta repertoires from subjects exposed to, actively infected with, or recovered from COVID-19. Where available, HLA class I and class II types were obtained from metadata supplied by the sample provider rather than from assay-based typing.

Results the study describes overall, beyond this receptor: How much clinical and demographic metadata was included differed by source and by participant, and the metadata was provided uncurated.

The CDR1 and CDR2 encoded by the germline V gene (reference sequence) are DFQATT and SNEGSKA. V and J lose 8 bases and 4 bases, and a span of 11 bases separates them. Taken from cysteine to phenylalanine, the CDR3 has 11 residues. Only the CDR3 DNA is retained, 33 bases long and in frame from the first base. Source material: peripheral blood. The chain joins TRBV20-1 to TRBJ1-2; too little of a D gene remains to name it. The clonotype originates from a human donor in a cohort sampled during active COVID-19. The CDR3: CSRKDFYGYTF. In nucleotides, the sequence is TGCAGTAGAAAAGACTTCTATGGCTACACCTTC.